This T cell receptor (beta chain) was found in a study of cytomegalovirus exposure and HLA in healthy donors. Worth noting for this clone: The antigen remains undetermined.

V lost 3 bases to trimming and J lost 4 bases; unmatched junction nucleotides: 19. The CDR3 has 19 amino acids. CDR1 KGHSH and CDR2 LQKENI come from the germline V gene. TCRdb's copy holds only in-frame clones and misses some; the assay was immunoSEQ multiplex PCR. Among 55,000 to 75,000 clones listed, roughly 94% were seen once. Study results and caveats: A list of more than 150 TCR beta chains associated with cytomegalovirus was given. Across donors, most TCRs were seen rarely, yet some public ones were widespread. Subsequent analysis showed first-cohort TCR clusters tending to co-occur in some 110 validation repertoires.

Specimen: PBMCs. This chain joins TRBV18 and TRBJ2-5, with 8 nucleotides matching TRBD1. This receptor was identified in a man aged 18 to 29 in good health and CMV-seropositive. CDR3 loop: CASSPWTGSGSLTIETQYF. Here the CDR3 DNA reads TGTGCCAGCTCACCGTGGACAGGGTCGGGGTCGTTAACGATAGAGACCCAGTACTTC. The full variable domain, rest sourced from reference TRBV18 and TRBJ2-5, is NAGVMQNPRHLVRRRGQEARLRCSPMKGHSHVYWYRQLPEEGLKFMVYLQKENIIDESGMPKERFSAEFPKEGPSILRIQQVVRGDSAAYFCASSPWTGSGSLTIETQYFGPGTRLLVL.